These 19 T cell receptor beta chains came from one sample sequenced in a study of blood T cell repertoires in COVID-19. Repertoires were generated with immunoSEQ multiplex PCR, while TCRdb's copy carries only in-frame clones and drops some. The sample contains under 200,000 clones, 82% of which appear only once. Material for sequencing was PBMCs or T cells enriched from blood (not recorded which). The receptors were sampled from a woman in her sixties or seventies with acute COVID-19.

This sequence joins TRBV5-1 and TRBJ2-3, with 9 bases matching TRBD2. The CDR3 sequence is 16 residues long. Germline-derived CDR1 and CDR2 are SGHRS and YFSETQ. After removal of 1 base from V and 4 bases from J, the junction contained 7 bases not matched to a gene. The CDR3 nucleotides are TGCGCCAGCAGCTTGCGGCTAGCGGGAAAGGCAGATACGCAGTATTTT. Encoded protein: CASSLRLAGKADTQYF.

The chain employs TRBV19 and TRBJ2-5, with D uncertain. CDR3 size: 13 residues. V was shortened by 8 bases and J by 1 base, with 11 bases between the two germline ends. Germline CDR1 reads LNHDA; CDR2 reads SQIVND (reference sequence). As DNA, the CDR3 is TGTGCCAGTTCAGGCCTCGCCCAAGAGACCCAGTACTTC. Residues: CASSGLAQETQYF. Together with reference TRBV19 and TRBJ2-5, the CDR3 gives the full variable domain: DGGITQSPKYLFRKEGQNVTLSCEQNLNHDAMYWYRQDPGQGLRLIYYSQIVNDFQKGDIAEGYSVSREKKESFPLTVTSAQKNPTAFYLCASSGLAQETQYFGPGTRLLVL.

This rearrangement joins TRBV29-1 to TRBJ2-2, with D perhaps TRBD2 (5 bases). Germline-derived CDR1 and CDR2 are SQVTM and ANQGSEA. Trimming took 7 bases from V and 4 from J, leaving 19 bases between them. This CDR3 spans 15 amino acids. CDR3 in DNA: TGCAGCGGGAGGTTCACCCTCACGGCCACCGGGGAGCTGTTTTTT. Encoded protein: CSGRFTLTATGELFF.

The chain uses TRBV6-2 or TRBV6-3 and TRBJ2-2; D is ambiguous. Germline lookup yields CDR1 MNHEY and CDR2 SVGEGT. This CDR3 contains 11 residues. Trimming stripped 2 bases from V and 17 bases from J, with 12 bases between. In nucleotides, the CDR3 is TGTGCCAGCAGTTACGCGCAGGCCTTTTTTTTT. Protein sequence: CASSYAQAFFF.

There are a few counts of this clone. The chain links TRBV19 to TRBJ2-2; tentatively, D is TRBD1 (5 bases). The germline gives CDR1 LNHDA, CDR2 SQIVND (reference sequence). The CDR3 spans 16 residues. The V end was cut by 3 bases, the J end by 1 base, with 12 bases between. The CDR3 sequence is CASSMVNTGNTGELFF. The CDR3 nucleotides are TGTGCCAGTAGTATGGTTAACACAGGGAACACCGGGGAGCTGTTTTTT.

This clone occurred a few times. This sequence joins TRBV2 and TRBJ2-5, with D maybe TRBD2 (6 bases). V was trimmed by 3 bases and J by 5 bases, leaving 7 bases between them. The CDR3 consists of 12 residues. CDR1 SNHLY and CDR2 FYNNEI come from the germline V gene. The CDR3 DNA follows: TGTGCCAGCAGTGAGGGGAGGGAGACCCAGTACTTC. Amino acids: CASSEGRETQYF.

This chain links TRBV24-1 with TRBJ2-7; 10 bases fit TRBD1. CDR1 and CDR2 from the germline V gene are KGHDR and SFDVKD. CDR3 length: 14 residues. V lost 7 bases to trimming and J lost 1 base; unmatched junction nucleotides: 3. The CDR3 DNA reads TGTGCCACCAGCCCGGGACAGGGGTCCTACGAGCAGTACTTC. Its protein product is CATSPGQGSYEQYF.

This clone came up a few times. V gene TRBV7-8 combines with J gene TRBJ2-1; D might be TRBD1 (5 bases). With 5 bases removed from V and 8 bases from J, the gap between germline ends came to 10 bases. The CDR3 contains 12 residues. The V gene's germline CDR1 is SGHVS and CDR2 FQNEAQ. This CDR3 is CASSPGSYEQFF. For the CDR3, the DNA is TGTGCCAGCAGCCCAGGGTCCTATGAGCAGTTCTTC.

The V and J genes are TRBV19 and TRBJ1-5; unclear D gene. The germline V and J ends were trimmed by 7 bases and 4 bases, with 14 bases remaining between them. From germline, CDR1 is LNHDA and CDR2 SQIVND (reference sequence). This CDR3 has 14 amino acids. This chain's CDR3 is CASNNRGGNQPQHF. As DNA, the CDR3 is TGTGCCAGTAATAACAGAGGAGGGAATCAGCCCCAGCATTTT.

This CDR3 is CASSAGGVKGTEAFF. In nucleotides, the CDR3 is TGCGCCAGCAGTGCAGGGGGCGTGAAGGGCACTGAAGCTTTCTTT. The chain combines TRBV10-1 with TRBJ1-1; TRBD1 matches 8 bases. This CDR3 is 15 amino acids long. Germline loops: CDR1 WNHNN, CDR2 SYGVQD (reference sequence). V shed 4 bases, J shed 4 bases, and the junction held 8 bases outside the gene matches.

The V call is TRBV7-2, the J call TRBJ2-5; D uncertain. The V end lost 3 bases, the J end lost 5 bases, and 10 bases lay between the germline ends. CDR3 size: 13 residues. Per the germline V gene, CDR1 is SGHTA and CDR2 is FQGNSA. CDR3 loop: CASSFANWETQYF. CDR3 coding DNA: TGTGCCAGCAGCTTCGCGAATTGGGAGACCCAGTACTTC.

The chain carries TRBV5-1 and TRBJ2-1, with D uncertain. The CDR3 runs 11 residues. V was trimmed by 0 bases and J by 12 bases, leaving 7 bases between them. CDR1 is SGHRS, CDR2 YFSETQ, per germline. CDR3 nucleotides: TGCGCCAGCAGCTTGGATAGCAGGCAGTTCTTC. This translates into CASSLDSRQFF.

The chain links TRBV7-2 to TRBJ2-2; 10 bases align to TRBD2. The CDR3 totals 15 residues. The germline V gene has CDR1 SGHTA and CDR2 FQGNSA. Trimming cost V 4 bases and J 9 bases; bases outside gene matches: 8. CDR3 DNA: TGTGCCAGCAGCTGGATAAGCGGGGGGGCCCGGGAGCTGTTTTTT. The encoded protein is CASSWISGGARELFF.

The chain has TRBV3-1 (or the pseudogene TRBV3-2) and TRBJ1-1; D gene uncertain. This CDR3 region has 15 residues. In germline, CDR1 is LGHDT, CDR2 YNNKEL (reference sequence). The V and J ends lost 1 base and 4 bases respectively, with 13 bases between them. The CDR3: CASSQAPGRGTEAFF. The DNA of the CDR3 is TGTGCCAGCAGCCAAGCCCCGGGGAGAGGCACTGAAGCTTTCTTT.

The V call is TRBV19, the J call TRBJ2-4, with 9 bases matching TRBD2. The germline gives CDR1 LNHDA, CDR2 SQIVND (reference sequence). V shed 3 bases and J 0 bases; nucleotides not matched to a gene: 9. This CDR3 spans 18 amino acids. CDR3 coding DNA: TGTGCCAGTAGTATGGTGGCTAGCGGGGTACTAGCCAAAAACATTCAGTACTTC. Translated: CASSMVASGVLAKNIQYF.

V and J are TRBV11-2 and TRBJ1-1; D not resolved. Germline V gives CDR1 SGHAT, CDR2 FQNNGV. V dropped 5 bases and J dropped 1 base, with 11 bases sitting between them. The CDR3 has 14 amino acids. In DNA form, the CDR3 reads TGTGCCAGCAGCCCTCGACGGAGGAACACTGAAGCTTTCTTT. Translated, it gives CASSPRRRNTEAFF.

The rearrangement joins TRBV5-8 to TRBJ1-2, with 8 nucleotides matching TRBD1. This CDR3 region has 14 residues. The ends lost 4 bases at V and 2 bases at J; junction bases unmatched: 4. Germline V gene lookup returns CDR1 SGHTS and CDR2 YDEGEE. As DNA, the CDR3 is TGTGCCAGCAGCAGTGACAGGGGAAACTATGGCTACACCTTC. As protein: CASSSDRGNYGYTF.

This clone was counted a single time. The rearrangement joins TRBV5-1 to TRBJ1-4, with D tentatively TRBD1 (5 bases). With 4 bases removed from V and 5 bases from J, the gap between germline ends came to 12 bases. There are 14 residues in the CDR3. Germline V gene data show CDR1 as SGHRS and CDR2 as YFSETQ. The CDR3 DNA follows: TGCGCCAGCAGCCGAGGGGAGGCGAATGAAAAACTGTTTTTT. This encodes CASSRGEANEKLFF. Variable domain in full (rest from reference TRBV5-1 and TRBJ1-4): KAGVTQTPRYLIKTRGQQVTLSCSPISGHRSVSWYQQTPGQGLQFLFEYFSETQRNKGNFPGRFSGRQFSNSRSEMNVSTLELGDSALYLCASSRGEANEKLFFGSGTQLSVL.

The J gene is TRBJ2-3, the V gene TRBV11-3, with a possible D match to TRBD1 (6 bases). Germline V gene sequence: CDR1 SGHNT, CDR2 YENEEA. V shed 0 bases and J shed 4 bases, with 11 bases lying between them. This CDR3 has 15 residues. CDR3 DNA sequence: TGTGCCAGCAGCTTAGAAGGTGGGGGCGCAGATACGCAGTATTTT. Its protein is CASSLEGGGADTQYF.